This note documents a single T cell receptor beta chain sequence. This record belongs to a study of blood T cell repertoires in COVID-19. Study at large: Acute and convalescent COVID-19 specimens originated in the United States, Italy and Spain. T cells, B-cell-depleted T cells, or PBMCs supplied cDNA or gDNA.

Original processing methods: Amplification of reference gene primers was used by the study to estimate nucleated cell counts. Here immunoSEQ multiplex PCR was the method, and the copy in TCRdb shows in-frame clones only, minus some. V, J and clone size are those of that table, while D and trimming were read from the DNA. The sample contains about 260,000 clones, about 88% of which appear only once. V was pared by 5 bases and J by 1 base, with 9 bases between. The V gene's germline CDR1 is SNHLY and CDR2 FYNNEI. The CDR3 extends over 13 amino acids. Cohorts were determined from participant-reported clinical history.

V is TRBV2 and J is TRBJ2-7; possibly TRBD1 for D (6 bases). Sample: PBMCs or T cells enriched from blood (not recorded which). The TCR sequence derives from a man aged 25 to 40 with acute COVID-19. DNA for the CDR3: TGTGCCAGCAGTATAGGACAGTCCTACGAGCAGTACGTC. Its translation: CASSIGQSYEQYV.